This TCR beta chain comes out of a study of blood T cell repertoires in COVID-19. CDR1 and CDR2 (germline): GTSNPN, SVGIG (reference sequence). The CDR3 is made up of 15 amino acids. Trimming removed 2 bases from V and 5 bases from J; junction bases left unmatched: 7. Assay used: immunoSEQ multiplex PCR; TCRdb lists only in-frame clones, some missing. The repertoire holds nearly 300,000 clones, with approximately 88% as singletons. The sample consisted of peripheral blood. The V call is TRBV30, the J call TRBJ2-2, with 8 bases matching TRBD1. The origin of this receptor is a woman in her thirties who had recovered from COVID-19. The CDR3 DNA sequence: TGTGCCTGGAGTCTCCCCGACAGGGGAACCGGGGAGCTGTTTTTT. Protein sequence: CAWSLPDRGTGELFF.